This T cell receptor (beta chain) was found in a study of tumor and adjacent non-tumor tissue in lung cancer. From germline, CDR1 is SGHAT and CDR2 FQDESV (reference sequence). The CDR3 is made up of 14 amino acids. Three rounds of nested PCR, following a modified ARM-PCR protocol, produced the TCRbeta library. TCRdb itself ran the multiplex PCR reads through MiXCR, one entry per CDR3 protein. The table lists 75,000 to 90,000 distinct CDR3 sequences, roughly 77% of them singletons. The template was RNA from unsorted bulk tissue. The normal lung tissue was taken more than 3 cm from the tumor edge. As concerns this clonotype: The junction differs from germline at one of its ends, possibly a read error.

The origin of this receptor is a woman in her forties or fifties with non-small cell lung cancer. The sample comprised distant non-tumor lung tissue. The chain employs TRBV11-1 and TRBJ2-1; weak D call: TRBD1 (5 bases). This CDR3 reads CASNLMGLSDEQFF. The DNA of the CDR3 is TGCGCCAGCAACTTAATGGGGCTTAGTGATGAGCAGTTCTTC. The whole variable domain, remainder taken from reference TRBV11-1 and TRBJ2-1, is EAEVAQSPRYKITEKSQAVAFWCDPISGHATLYWYRQILGQGPELLVQFQDESVVDDSQLPKDRFSAERLKGVDSTLKIQPAELGDSAMYLCASNLMGLSDEQFFGPGTRLTVL.